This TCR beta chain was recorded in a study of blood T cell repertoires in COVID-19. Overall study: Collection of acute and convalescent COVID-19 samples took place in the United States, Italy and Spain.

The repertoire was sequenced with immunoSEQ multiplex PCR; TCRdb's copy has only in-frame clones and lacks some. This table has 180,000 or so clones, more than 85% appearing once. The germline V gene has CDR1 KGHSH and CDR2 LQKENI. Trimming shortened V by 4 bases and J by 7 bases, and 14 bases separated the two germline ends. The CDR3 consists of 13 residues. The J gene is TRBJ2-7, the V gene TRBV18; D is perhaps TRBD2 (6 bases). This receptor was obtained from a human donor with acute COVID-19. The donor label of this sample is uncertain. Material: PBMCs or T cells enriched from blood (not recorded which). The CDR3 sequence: CASSRGTDTEQYF. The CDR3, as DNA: TGTGCCAGCTCACGCGGGACCGATACGGAGCAGTACTTC.